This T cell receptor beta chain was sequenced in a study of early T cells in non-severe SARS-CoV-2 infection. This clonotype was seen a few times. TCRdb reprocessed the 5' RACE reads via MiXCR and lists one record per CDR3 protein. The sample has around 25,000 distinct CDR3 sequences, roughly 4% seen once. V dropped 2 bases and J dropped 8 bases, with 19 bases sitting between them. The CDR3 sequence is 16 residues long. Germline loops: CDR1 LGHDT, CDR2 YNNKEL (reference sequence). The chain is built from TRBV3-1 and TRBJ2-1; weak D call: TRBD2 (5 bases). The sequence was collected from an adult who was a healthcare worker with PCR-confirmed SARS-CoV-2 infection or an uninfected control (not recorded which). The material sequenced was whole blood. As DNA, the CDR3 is TGTGCCAGCAGCCAACACCCGCGAGAGGGCCTATATGAGCAGTTCTTC. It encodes CASSQHPREGLYEQFF.